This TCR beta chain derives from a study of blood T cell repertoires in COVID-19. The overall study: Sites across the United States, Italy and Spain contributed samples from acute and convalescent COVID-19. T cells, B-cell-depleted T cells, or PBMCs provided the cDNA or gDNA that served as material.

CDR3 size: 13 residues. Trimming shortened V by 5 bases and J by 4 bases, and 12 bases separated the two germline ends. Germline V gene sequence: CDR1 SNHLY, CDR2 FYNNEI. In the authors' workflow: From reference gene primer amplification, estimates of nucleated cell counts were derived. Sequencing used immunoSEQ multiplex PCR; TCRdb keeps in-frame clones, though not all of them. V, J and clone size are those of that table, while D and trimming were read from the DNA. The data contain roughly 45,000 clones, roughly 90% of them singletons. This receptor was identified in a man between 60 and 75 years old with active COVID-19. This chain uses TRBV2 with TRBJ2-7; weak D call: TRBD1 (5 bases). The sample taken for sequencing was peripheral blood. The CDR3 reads CASSIRVAYEQYF. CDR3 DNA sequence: TGTGCCAGCAGTATCAGGGTTGCGTACGAGCAGTACTTC.